The clone carrying this TCR beta chain was counted between two and nine times. The antigen is unknown. These data are taken from a study of beta chain features in type 1 diabetes. Across the study: When patients were set against healthy donors, age, gender and cell yields were similar. The study, taken as a whole, reports: In all four CD4+ subsets, TCRB CDR3 length was significantly, moderately reduced in type 1 diabetes. A PCR bias possibly favoring shorter templates would apply equally to patients and controls.

Only one heparinised blood draw was taken per donor, and its volume averaged around 100 mL. The authors reverse transcribed all of the isolated RNA, so sequencing captured expressed TCRB transcripts. Generated by immunoSEQ multiplex PCR, the TCRdb table keeps only in-frame clones and is missing some. Among 240,000 or so clones listed, approximately 70% were seen once. The specimen sequenced was naive CD4+ T cells from blood. The TCR comes from a man aged 30-40 years in good health.

The CDR3 region is CSGEGYRRGNEQFF. The CDR3 DNA is TGCAGCGGCGAGGGGTACAGGCGGGGGAATGAGCAGTTCTTC. J is TRBJ2-1 and V is TRBV29-1; 7 bases align to TRBD2. The V gene's germline CDR1 is SQVTM and CDR2 ANQGSEA. This CDR3 is 14 amino acids long. The J segment lost 7 bases and the V segment lost 7 bases, leaving 13 bases of the junction unmatched.